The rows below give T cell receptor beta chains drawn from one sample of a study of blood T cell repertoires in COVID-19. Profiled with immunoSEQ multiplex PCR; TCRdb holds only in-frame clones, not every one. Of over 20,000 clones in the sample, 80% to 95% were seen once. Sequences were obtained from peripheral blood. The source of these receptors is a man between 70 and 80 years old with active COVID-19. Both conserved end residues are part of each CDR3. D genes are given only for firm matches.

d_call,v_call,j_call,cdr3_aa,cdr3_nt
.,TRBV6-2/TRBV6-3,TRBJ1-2,CASSYSRSRGYTF,TGTGCCAGCAGTTACTCGAGATCTCGTGGCTACACCTTC
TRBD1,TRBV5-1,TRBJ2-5,CASSSRTGRGETQYF,TGCGCCAGCAGCTCTAGGACAGGTAGAGGGGAGACCCAGTACTTC
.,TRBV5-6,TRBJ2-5,CASTLDIQETQYF,TGTGCCAGCACCCTCGACATCCAAGAGACCCAGTACTTC
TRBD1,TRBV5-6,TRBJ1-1,CASSSLDRELTEAFF,TGTGCCAGCAGCTCTTTGGACAGGGAGCTCACTGAAGCTTTCTTT
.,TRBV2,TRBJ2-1,CASSEAGGLLFF,TGTGCCAGCAGTGAAGCGGGGGGGCTGCTGTTCTTC
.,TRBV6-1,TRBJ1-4,CASSARDTSPASEKLFF,TGTGCCAGCAGTGCCCGGGACACCTCCCCAGCCAGTGAAAAACTGTTTTTT
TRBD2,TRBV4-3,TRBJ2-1,CASSQASGGVNEQFF,TGCGCCAGCAGCCAAGCTAGCGGGGGAGTCAATGAGCAGTTCTTC
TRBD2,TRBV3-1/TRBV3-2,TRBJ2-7,CASRNSGTRAEQYF,TGTGCCAGCAGAAATAGCGGGACCCGCGCCGAGCAGTACTTC
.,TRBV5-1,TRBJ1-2,CASSISGNPPYGYTF,TGCGCCAGCAGCATCTCCGGGAACCCTCCCTATGGCTACACCTTC
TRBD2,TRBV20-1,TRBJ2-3,CSASGREGQGDTQYF,TGCAGTGCTAGTGGGCGGGAGGGCCAGGGAGATACGCAGTATTTT
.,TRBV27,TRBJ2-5,CASSLQGRGETQYF,TGTGCCAGCAGTTTACAAGGCAGGGGTGAGACCCAGTACTTC
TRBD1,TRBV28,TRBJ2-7,CASSPGQGPYEQYF,TGTGCCAGCAGCCCGGGACAGGGGCCCTACGAGCAGTACTTC